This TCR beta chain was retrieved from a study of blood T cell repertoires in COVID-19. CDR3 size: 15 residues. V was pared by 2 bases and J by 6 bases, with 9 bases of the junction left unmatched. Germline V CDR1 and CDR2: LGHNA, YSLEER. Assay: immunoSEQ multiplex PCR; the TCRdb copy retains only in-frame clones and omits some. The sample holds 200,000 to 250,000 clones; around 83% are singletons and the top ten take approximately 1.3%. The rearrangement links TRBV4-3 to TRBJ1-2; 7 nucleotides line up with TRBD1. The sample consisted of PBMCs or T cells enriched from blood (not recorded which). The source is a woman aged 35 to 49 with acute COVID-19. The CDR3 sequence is CASSQFATGTDGYTF. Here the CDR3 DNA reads TGCGCCAGCAGCCAATTCGCGACAGGGACGGATGGCTACACCTTC.